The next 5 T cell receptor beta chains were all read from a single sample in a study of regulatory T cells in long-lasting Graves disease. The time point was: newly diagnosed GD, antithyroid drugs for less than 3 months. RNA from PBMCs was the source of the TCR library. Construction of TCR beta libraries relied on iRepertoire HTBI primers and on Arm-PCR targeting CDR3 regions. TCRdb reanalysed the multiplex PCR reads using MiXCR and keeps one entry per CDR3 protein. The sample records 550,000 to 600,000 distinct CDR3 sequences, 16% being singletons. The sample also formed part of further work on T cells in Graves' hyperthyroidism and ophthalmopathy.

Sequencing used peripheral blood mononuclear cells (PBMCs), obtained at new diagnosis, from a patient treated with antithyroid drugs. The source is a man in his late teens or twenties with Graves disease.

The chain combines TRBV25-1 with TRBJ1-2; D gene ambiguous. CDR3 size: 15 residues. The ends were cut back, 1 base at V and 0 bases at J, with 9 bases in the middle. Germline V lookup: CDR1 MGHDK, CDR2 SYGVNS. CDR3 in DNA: TGTGCCAGCAGTGAATCAAGCGGTTCTAACTATGGCTACACCTTC. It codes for CASSESSGSNYGYTF.

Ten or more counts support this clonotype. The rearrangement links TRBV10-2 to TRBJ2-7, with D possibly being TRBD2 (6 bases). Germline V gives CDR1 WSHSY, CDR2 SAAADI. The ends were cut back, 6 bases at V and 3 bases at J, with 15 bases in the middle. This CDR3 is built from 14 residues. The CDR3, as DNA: TGCGCCAGCAGGATGGGGGAGGATGGCTACGAGCAGTACTTC. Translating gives CASRMGEDGYEQYF.

The CDR3 DNA reads as TGCAGCGTTGAAGGAGGGGAACTCTCCTACGAGCAGTACTTC. Translation gives CSVEGGELSYEQYF. This chain links TRBV29-1 with TRBJ2-7; TRBD1 or TRBD2 may be the D gene (5 bases each). The V end lost 1 base, the J end lost 0 bases, and 10 bases lay between the germline ends. CDR1 is SQVTM and CDR2 is ANQGSEA in the germline V gene. This CDR3 spans 14 amino acids.

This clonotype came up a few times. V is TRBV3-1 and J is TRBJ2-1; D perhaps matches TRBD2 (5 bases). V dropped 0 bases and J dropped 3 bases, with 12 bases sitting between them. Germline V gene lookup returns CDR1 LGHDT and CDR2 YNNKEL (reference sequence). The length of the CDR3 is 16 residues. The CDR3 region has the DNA TGTGCCAGCAGCCAAGAAGGCACTAGATACTACAATGAGCAGTTCTTC. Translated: CASSQEGTRYYNEQFF.

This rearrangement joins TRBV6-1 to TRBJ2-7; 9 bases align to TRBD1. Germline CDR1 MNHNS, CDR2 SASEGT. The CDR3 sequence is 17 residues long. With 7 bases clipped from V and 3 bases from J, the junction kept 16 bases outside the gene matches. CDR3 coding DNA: TGTGCCAGCACCGGGACAGGGTCCAAATCCTACCTCTACGAGCAGTACTTC. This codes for CASTGTGSKSYLYEQYF.